The 22 T cell receptor beta chains given below trace back to one sample, sequenced in a study of PD-1 blockade in classical Hodgkin lymphoma. Regarding time point: newly diagnosed, previously untreated cHL patient sample. Isolation of CD4+ T cells from thawed PBMCs was performed by magnetic negative selection. Data came from immunoSEQ multiplex PCR; TCRdb stores just in-frame clones and leaves some out. The sample holds fewer than 35,000 clones; 88% are singletons and the top ten take around 1.3%. The specimen was CD4+ T cells from blood. These receptors were collected from a human donor with classical Hodgkin lymphoma.

The chain recombines TRBV28 with TRBJ1-4; 8 nucleotides agree with TRBD1. The trim removed 5 bases at V and 0 bases at J, leaving 2 bases unmatched. Germline V lookup: CDR1 MDHEN, CDR2 SYDVKM. The CDR3 has 15 residues. This CDR3 reads CASSGQGATNEKLFF. In DNA, the CDR3 is TGTGCCAGCAGTGGACAGGGCGCAACTAATGAAAAACTGTTTTTT.

The rearrangement joins TRBV9 to TRBJ2-4; 11 positions agree with TRBD2. The CDR3 covers 15 residues. The junction had 2 bases not matched to a gene; V was cut back by 0 bases and J by 6 bases. The germline gives CDR1 SGDLS, CDR2 YYNGEE. CDR3 sequence reads: CASSVGTSGGNIQYF. CDR3 sequence (DNA): TGTGCCAGCAGCGTAGGAACTAGCGGGGGAAACATTCAGTACTTC.

The count of this clone is one. The chain joins TRBV6-5 to TRBJ1-1, with D possibly matching TRBD1 (6 bases). CDR1 and CDR2 from the germline V gene are MNHEY and SVGAGI. Deletions cut 1 base from V and 4 bases from J, with 13 bases between. This CDR3 is built from 15 residues. The CDR3 DNA sequence: TGTGCCAGCAGTTACTGGGGGGCAGGTAGCACTGAAGCTTTCTTT. Protein: CASSYWGAGSTEAFF.

V usage is TRBV5-1 and J usage is TRBJ2-3; possibly TRBD2 for D (6 bases). This CDR3 comprises 15 residues. Germline V gives CDR1 SGHRS, CDR2 YFSETQ. Trimming shortened V by 4 bases and J by 1 base, and 13 bases separated the two germline ends. CDR3 sequence: CASSRDQRGTDTQYF. In DNA, the CDR3 is TGCGCCAGCAGCCGGGACCAGCGGGGCACAGATACGCAGTATTTT.

CDR3: CASSMDRIGYTF. The CDR3 coding sequence is TGTGCCAGCAGCATGGACAGGATTGGCTACACCTTC. The chain is built from TRBV11-2 and TRBJ1-2; 7 bases are shared with TRBD1. Germline lookup yields CDR1 SGHAT and CDR2 FQNNGV. Trimming cost V 5 bases and J 7 bases; bases outside gene matches: 4. The CDR3 is 12 residues long.

The V gene is TRBV2, the J gene TRBJ2-1; 7 bases agree with TRBD2. CDR1 SNHLY and CDR2 FYNNEI come from the germline V gene. The CDR3 covers 15 residues. V lost 5 bases and J lost 0; bases outside the gene matches: 4. CDR3 bases: TGTGCCAGCAGTCGCGGACTAGGCTCCTACAATGAGCAGTTCTTC. Translated: CASSRGLGSYNEQFF.

V and J are TRBV11-2 and TRBJ2-3; 7 bases align to TRBD2. V trimming: 5 bases; J trimming: 5 bases; junction bases outside the gene matches: 7. Germline CDR1 and CDR2: SGHAT and FQNNGV. The CDR3 loop spans 14 amino acids. The CDR3 nucleotides read TGTGCCAGCAGCGCCGGACTAGGAAAAGATACGCAGTATTTT. The encoded protein is CASSAGLGKDTQYF. The full variable domain, its missing parts supplied by reference TRBV11-2 and TRBJ2-3, is EAGVAQSPRYKIIEKRQSVAFWCNPISGHATLYWYQQILGQGPKLLIQFQNNGVVDDSQLPKDRFSAERLKGVDSTLKIQPAKLEDSAVYLCASSAGLGKDTQYFGPGTRLTVL.

The rearrangement uses TRBV6-1 and TRBJ2-7, with D possibly TRBD1 on 6 matching bases. The V gene lost 6 bases and the J gene lost 0 bases, with 9 bases spanning the gap. This CDR3 has 13 amino acids. From germline, CDR1 is MNHNS and CDR2 SASEGT. CDR3: CASSWGLSYEQYV. As DNA, the CDR3 is TGTGCCAGCAGCTGGGGGCTCTCCTACGAGCAGTACGTC.

The chain combines TRBV29-1 with TRBJ2-3; 8 nucleotides match TRBD1. The V segment lost 6 bases and the J segment 3 bases; nucleotides outside the gene matches: 2. Germline lookup yields CDR1 SQVTM and CDR2 ANQGSEA. The CDR3 length is 12 residues. The CDR3 spells CSVRQGTDTQYF. The CDR3 coding sequence is TGCAGCGTGAGACAGGGGACAGATACGCAGTATTTT.

V and J are TRBV9 and TRBJ2-3; D remains ambiguous. Germline values: CDR1 SGDLS, CDR2 YYNGEE. The CDR3 extends over 13 amino acids. Trimming left V 0 bases short and J 2 bases short, with 4 bases between. The chain's CDR3 is CASSVGFTDTQYF. In DNA form, the CDR3 reads TGTGCCAGCAGCGTAGGTTTCACAGATACGCAGTATTTT.

V gene TRBV7-9 combines with J gene TRBJ2-3, with 12 bases lining up with TRBD1. The CDR3 has 16 amino acids. V was pared by 5 bases and J by 3 bases, with 6 bases of the junction left unmatched. Germline V gives CDR1 SEHNR, CDR2 FQNEAQ (reference sequence). Here the CDR3 reads CASSMPGQGATDTQYF. The CDR3 bases are TGTGCCAGCAGCATGCCGGGACAGGGGGCTACAGATACGCAGTATTTT.

This clone was observed once. V gene TRBV7-2 combines with J gene TRBJ1-3; D call uncertain. Germline V gene data show CDR1 as SGHTA and CDR2 as FQGNSA. There are 15 residues in the CDR3. V lost 2 bases, J lost 4 bases, and 12 bases lay in between. The CDR3 sequence is CASSLTERPGNTIYF. The DNA for the CDR3 is TGTGCCAGCAGCTTAACTGAACGACCAGGAAACACCATATATTTT.

This chain connects TRBV11-2 to TRBJ1-2; possibly TRBD1 for D (6 bases). The CDR3 is 13 amino acids. Looked up from germline, CDR1 is SGHAT and CDR2 is FQNNGV. Between the trimmed V and J ends, which lost 7 bases and 7 bases, there was a span of 16 bases. CDR3 DNA: TGTGCCAGCACCCAACGGGGGGCGCTTGGCTACACCTTC. Protein product: CASTQRGALGYTF. Full variable domain (remainder filled in from reference TRBV11-2 and TRBJ1-2): EAGVAQSPRYKIIEKRQSVAFWCNPISGHATLYWYQQILGQGPKLLIQFQNNGVVDDSQLPKDRFSAERLKGVDSTLKIQPAKLEDSAVYLCASTQRGALGYTFGSGTRLTVV.

This clone occurred a few times. The rearrangement uses TRBV19 and TRBJ1-1; 9 bases are a match to TRBD1. The CDR3 has 15 residues. J lost 2 bases, V lost 6 bases, and 7 bases had no gene match. Looked up from germline, CDR1 is LNHDA and CDR2 is SQIVND (reference sequence). This chain's CDR3 is CASSQTGGLNTEAFF. CDR3 DNA: TGTGCCAGTAGCCAAACAGGGGGCCTTAACACTGAAGCTTTCTTT.

The V and J genes are TRBV6-1 and TRBJ2-1, with 11 positions matching TRBD2. J gave up 8 bases and V 3 bases, and 6 bases lay outside the gene matches. The germline V gene encodes CDR1 MNHNS and CDR2 SASEGT. This CDR3 comprises 15 residues. The DNA of the CDR3 is TGTGCCAGCAGTGAGGCTAGCGGGAGGTGGGATGAGCAGTTCTTC. Its protein is CASSEASGRWDEQFF.

V usage is TRBV27 and J usage is TRBJ2-3, with D unresolved. The germline CDR1 and CDR2 sequences are MNHEY and SMNVEV (reference sequence). This CDR3 has 12 amino acids. V was clipped by 5 bases and J by 6 bases, with 9 bases between them. Here the CDR3 DNA reads TGTGCCAGCAGTCACCTCCGGGATACGCAGTATTTT. Its translation: CASSHLRDTQYF.

V gene TRBV15 combines with J gene TRBJ2-7; D gene uncertain. CDR1 is LNHNV, CDR2 YYDKDF, per germline (reference sequence). The CDR3 spans 13 residues. V was cut by 5 bases and J by 2 bases, with 10 bases left in between. CDR3 nucleotide sequence: TGTGCCACCAGCCCCCGGACCACCTACGAGCAGTACGTC. Translating gives CATSPRTTYEQYV.

The V call is TRBV28, the J call TRBJ2-3; 11 positions agree with TRBD2. The CDR3 has 17 residues. Germline loops: CDR1 MDHEN, CDR2 SYDVKM. V gave up 5 bases and J gave up 0 bases; unmatched junction bases: 7. The CDR3 loop is CASSPAGLAASTDTQYF. The DNA of the CDR3 is TGTGCCAGCAGTCCCGCGGGACTAGCGGCTAGCACAGATACGCAGTATTTT. Based on the CDR3 plus reference TRBV28 and TRBJ2-3, the full variable domain is DVKVTQSSRYLVKRTGEKVFLECVQDMDHENMFWYRQDPGLGLRLIYFSYDVKMKEKGDIPEGYSVSREKKERFSLILESASTNQTSMYLCASSPAGLAASTDTQYFGPGTRLTVL.

The rearrangement joins TRBV2 to TRBJ2-2, with D possibly TRBD1 on 5 matching bases. This CDR3 contains 14 residues. The V gene lost 6 bases and the J gene lost 1 base, with 9 bases spanning the gap. Germline V gene data show CDR1 as SNHLY and CDR2 as FYNNEI. The CDR3 region has the DNA TGTGCCAGCAGGCAGGGCCGGAACACCGGGGAGCTGTTTTTT. Encoded protein: CASRQGRNTGELFF.

The chain carries TRBV5-6 and TRBJ2-2; possibly TRBD2 for D (6 bases). Per germline, CDR1 SGHDT and CDR2 YYEEEE. This CDR3 is 17 amino acids long. V gave up 2 bases and J gave up 3 bases, with 17 bases separating them. The DNA of the CDR3 is TGTGCCAGCAGCTTTCGTCCGGGGCGGGATCACACCGGGGAGCTGTTTTTT. Its protein product is CASSFRPGRDHTGELFF. Full variable domain (rest looked up from reference TRBV5-6 and TRBJ2-2): DAGVTQSPTHLIKTRGQQVTLRCSPKSGHDTVSWYQQALGQGPQFIFQYYEEEERQRGNFPDRFSGHQFPNYSSELNVNALLLGDSALYLCASSFRPGRDHTGELFFGEGSRLTVL.

CDR3 sequence reads: CASSRQLGMNTEAFF. The CDR3 nucleotides are TGTGCCAGCAGTCGACAGCTGGGCATGAACACTGAAGCTTTCTTT. The chain joins TRBV6-4 to TRBJ1-1; the D gene is possibly TRBD1 (5 bases). In germline, CDR1 is MRHNA, CDR2 SNTAGT. The CDR3 consists of 15 residues. V was clipped by 5 bases and J by 0 bases, with 13 bases between them.

The J gene is TRBJ2-1, the V gene TRBV23-1, with TRBD2 identical over 10 bases. TRBV23-1 is an open reading frame whose function is uncertain. This CDR3 comprises 18 residues. The J segment lost 1 base and the V segment lost 6 bases, leaving 12 bases of the junction unmatched. DNA for the CDR3: TGCGCCAGCAGCCTTCCCCCCCCTAGCGGGGGTTCCTACAATGAGCAGTTCTTC. This encodes CASSLPPPSGGSYNEQFF.